This TCR beta chain was sequenced during a study of cytomegalovirus exposure and HLA in healthy donors. Whole-study findings and limits: A later analysis appeared to link common viral pathogens to several of the most significant clusters. The investigators catalogued 164 TCR beta chains as cytomegalovirus-associated. Analysis was carried out at a later point, and it linked a missense DCLRE1C variant to TCR beta V- and J-gene trimming.

In germline, CDR1 is MNHNS, CDR2 SASEGT. V shed 1 base and J shed 1 base, with 8 bases lying between them. The CDR3 is 15 residues long. The PCR made use of 60 Vbeta and 13 Jbeta primers. The table came from immunoSEQ multiplex PCR; TCRdb's copy has only in-frame clones and leaves some out. The sample lists 160,000 or so clones, 70% to 80% seen once, with roughly 9.7% in the top ten. Participants comprised healthy donors of bone marrow. With regard to this clone: What it recognizes is unknown.

This chain uses TRBV6-1 with TRBJ2-1; no clear D. The sequenced sample was PBMCs. The TCR was taken from a young man in good health and CMV-seropositive. The CDR3 region has the DNA TGTGCCAGCAGTGAAGGAGGCGCGTCCTACAATGAGCAGTTCTTC. It translates to CASSEGGASYNEQFF.